This TCR beta chain was sequenced in a study of blood T cell repertoires in COVID-19. At the level of the study: Specimens from acute and convalescent COVID-19 originated in the United States, Italy and Spain. PBMCs, B-cell-depleted T cells, or T cells were the source of the cDNA or gDNA that made up the material.

The J segment lost 1 base and the V segment lost 4 bases, leaving 7 bases of the junction unmatched. This CDR3 has 16 residues. Germline loops: CDR1 SGHDT, CDR2 YYEEEE. Per the original data handling: How many nucleated cells were present was estimated from reference gene primer amplification. The data were produced by immunoSEQ multiplex PCR, yet TCRdb's version contains in-frame clones alone and is incomplete. V and J calls and clone size are given by that table; D and trimming were obtained from the DNA. The profile covers about 99,000 clones, with 90% to 95% appearing a single time and roughly 6% taken by the ten largest.

This receptor was taken from a human donor in a cohort sampled during active COVID-19. The sample taken for sequencing was peripheral blood. The V and J genes are TRBV5-6 and TRBJ1-5; TRBD1 agrees at 8 bases. This CDR3 is CASSLWTGRSNQPQHF. CDR3 in DNA: TGTGCCAGCAGCCTCTGGACAGGGAGGAGCAATCAGCCCCAGCATTTT.